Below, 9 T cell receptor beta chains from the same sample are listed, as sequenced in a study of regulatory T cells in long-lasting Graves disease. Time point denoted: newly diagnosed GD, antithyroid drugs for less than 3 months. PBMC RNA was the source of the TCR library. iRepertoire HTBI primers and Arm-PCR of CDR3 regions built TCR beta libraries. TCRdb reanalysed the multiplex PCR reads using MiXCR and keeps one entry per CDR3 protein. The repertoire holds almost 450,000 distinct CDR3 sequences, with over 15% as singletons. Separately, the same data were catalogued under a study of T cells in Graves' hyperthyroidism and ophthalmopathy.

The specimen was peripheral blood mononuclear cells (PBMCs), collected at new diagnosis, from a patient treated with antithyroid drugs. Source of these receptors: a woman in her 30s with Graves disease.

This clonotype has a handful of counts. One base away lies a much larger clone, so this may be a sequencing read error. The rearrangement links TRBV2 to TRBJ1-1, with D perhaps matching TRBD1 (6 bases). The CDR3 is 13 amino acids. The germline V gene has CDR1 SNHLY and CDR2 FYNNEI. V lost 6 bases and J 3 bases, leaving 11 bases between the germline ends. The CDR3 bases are TGTGCCAGCAGCCCGGGACACCACACTGAAGCTTTCTTT. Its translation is CASSPGHHTEAFF.

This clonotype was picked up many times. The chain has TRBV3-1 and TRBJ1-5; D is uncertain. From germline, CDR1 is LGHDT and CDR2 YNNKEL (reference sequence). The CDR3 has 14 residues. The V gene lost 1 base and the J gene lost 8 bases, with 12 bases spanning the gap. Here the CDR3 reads CASSQAGGDEPQHF. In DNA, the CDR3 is TGTGCCAGCAGCCAAGCGGGTGGGGATGAGCCCCAGCATTTT.

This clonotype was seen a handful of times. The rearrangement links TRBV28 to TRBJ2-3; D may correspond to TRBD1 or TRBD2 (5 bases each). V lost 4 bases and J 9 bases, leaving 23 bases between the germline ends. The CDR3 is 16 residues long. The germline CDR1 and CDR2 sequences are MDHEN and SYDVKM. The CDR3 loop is CASSSRGVTGWATQYF. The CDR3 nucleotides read TGTGCCAGCAGTTCGAGGGGCGTAACCGGATGGGCGACGCAGTATTTT.

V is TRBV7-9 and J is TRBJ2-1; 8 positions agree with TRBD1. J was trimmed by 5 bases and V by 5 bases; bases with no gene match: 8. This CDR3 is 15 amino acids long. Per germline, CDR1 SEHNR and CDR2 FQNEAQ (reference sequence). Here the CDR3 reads CASSTGQGSHNEQFF. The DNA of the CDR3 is TGTGCCAGCAGCACTGGACAGGGATCCCACAATGAGCAGTTCTTC.

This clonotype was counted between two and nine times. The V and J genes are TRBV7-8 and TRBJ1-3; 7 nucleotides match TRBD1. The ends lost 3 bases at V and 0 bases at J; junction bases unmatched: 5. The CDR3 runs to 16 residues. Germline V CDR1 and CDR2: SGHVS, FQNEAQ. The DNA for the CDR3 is TGTGCCAGCAGCTTGGGACAGTTCGACTCTGGAAACACCATATATTTT. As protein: CASSLGQFDSGNTIYF.

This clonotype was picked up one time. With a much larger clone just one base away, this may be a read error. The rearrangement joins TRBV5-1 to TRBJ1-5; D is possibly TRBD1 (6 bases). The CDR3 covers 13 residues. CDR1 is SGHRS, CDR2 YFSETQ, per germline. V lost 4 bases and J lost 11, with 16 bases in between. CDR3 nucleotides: TGCGCCAGCAGCGGGACGGGGGGGCAGTCCCAGCATTTT. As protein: CASSGTGGQSQHF.

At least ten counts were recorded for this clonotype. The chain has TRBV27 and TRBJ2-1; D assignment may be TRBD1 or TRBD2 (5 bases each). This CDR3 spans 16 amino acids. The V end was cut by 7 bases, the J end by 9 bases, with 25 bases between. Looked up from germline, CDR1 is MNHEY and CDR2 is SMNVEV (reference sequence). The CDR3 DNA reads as TGTGCCAGCATTAAGGAAGCCGGGACCCCCGCCCCTGAGCAGTTCTTC. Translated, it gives CASIKEAGTPAPEQFF.

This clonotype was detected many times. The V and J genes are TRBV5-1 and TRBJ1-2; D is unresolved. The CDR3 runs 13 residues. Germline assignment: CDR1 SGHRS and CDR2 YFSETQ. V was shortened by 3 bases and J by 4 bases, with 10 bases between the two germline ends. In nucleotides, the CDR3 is TGCGCCAGCAGCTCGTCAAGTGGCTATGGCTACACCTTC. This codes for CASSSSSGYGYTF.

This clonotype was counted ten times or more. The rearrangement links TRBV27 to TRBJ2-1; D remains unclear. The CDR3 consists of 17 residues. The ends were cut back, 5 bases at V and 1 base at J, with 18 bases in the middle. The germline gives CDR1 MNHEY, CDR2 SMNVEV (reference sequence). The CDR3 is CASSPRLIRASYNEQFF. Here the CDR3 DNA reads TGTGCCAGCAGTCCGCGCCTTATCCGTGCTTCCTACAATGAGCAGTTCTTC.